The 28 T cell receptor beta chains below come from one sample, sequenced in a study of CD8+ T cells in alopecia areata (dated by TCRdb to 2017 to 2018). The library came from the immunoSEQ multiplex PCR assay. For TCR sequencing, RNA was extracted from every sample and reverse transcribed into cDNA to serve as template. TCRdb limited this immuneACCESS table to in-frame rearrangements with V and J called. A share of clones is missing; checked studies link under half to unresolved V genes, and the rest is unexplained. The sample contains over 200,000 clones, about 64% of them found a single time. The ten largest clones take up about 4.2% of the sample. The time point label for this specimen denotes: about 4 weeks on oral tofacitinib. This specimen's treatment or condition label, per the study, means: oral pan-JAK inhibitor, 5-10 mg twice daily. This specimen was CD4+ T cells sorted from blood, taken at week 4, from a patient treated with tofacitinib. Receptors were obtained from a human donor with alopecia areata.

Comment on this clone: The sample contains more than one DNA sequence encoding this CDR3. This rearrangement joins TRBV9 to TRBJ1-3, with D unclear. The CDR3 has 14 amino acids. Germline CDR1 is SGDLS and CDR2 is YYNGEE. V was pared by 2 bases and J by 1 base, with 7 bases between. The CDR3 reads CASSVSRSGNTIYF. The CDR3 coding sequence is TGTGCCAGCAGCGTTTCGCGTTCTGGAAACACCATATATTTT.

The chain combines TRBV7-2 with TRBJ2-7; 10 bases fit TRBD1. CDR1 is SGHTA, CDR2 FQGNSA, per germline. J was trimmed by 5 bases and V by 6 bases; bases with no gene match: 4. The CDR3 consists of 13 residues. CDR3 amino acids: CASSYGTGDEQYF. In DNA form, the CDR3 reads TGTGCCAGCAGTTACGGGACAGGGGACGAGCAGTACTTC.

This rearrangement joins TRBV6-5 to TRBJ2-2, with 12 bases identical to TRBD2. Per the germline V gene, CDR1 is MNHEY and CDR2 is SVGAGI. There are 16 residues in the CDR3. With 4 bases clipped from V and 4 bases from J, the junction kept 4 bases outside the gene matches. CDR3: CASSLGLAGLTGELFF. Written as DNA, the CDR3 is TGTGCCAGCAGTTTAGGACTAGCGGGGCTCACCGGGGAGCTGTTTTTT.

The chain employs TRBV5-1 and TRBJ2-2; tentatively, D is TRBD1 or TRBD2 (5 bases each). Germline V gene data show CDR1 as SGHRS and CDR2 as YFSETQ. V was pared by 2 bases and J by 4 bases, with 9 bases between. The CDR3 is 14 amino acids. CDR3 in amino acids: CASSFEGSTGELFF. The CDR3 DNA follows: TGCGCCAGCAGCTTTGAGGGGAGCACCGGGGAGCTGTTTTTT.

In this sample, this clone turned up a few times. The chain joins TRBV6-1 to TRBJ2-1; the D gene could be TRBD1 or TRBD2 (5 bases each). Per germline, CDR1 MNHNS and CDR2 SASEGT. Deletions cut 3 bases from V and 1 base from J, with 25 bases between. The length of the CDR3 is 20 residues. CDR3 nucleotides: TGTGCCAGCAGTGAGCACACGTGGGGGTTTGACTCGACTTCCTACAATGAGCAGTTCTTC. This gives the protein CASSEHTWGFDSTSYNEQFF.

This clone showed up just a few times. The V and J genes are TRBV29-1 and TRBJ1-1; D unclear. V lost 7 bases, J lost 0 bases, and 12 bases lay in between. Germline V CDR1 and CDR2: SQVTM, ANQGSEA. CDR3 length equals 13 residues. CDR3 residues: CSAPSIMNTEAFF. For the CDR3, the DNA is TGCAGCGCCCCCAGTATCATGAACACTGAAGCTTTCTTT.

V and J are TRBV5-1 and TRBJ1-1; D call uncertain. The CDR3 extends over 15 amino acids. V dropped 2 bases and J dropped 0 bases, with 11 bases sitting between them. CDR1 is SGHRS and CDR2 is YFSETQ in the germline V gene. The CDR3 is CASSLGPNVNTEAFF. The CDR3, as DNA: TGCGCCAGCAGCTTAGGACCGAATGTGAACACTGAAGCTTTCTTT.

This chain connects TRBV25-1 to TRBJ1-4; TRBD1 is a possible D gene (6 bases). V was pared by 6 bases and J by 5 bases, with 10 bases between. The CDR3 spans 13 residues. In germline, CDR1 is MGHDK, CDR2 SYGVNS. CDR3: CASRDRRNEKLFF. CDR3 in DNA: TGTGCCAGCAGAGACAGGAGGAATGAAAAACTGTTTTTT.

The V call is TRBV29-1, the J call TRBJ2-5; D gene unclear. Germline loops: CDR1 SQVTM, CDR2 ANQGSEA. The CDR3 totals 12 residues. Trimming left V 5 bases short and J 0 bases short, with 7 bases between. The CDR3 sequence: CSVKGYQETQYF. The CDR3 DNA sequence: TGCAGCGTTAAAGGGTACCAAGAGACCCAGTACTTC.

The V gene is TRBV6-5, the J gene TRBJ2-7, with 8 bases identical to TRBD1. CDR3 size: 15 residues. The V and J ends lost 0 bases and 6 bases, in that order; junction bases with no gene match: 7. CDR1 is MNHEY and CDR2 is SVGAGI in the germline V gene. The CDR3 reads CASSYSGRGLTEQYF. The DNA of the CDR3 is TGTGCCAGCAGTTACTCCGGCAGGGGGCTGACCGAGCAGTACTTC.

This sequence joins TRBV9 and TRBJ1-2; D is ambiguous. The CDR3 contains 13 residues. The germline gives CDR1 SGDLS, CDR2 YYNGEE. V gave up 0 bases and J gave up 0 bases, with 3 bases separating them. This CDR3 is CASSVDTNYGYTF. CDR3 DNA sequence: TGTGCCAGCAGCGTAGATACTAACTATGGCTACACCTTC.

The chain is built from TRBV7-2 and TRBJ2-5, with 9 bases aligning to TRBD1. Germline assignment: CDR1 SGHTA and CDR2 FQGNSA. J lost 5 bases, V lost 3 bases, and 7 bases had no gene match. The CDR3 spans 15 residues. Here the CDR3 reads CASSFMGQGWETQYF. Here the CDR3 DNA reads TGTGCCAGCAGCTTTATGGGACAGGGATGGGAGACCCAGTACTTC.

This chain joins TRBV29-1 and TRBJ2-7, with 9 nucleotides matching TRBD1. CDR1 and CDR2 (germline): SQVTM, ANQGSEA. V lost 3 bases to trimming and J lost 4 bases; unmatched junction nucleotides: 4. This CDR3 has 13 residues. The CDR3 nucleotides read TGCAGCGTTGACGGGACAGGGAAGTACGAGCAGTACTTC. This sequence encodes CSVDGTGKYEQYF.

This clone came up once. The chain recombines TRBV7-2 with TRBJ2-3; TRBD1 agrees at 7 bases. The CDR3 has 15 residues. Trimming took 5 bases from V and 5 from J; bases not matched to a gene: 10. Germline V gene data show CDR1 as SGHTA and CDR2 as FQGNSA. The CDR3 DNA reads TGTGCCAGCAGCCCCCAGGGGGTGAAGCTAGATACGCAGTATTTT. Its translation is CASSPQGVKLDTQYF.

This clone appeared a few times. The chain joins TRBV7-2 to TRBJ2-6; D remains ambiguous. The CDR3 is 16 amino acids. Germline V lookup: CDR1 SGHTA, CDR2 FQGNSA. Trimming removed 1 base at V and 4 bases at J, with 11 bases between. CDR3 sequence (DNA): TGTGCCAGCAGCTTAGGAGGTAGACCCGGGGCCAACGTCCTGACTTTC. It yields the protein CASSLGGRPGANVLTF. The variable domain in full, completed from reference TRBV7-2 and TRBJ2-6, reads GAGVSQSPSNKVTEKGKDVELRCDPISGHTALYWYRQSLGQGLEFLIYFQGNSAPDKSGLPSDRFSAERTGGSVSTLTIQRTQQEDSAVYLCASSLGGRPGANVLTFGAGSRLTVL.

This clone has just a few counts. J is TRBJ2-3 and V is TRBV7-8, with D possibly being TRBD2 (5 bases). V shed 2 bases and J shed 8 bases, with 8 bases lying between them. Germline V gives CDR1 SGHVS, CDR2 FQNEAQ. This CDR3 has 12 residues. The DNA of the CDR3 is TGTGCCAGCAGCTTAAGCGGAGGTACGCAGTATTTT. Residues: CASSLSGGTQYF. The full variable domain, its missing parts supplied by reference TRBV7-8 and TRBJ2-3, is GAGVSQSPRYKVAKRGQDVALRCDPISGHVSLFWYQQALGQGPEFLTYFQNEAQLDKSGLPSDRFFAERPEGSVSTLKIQRTQQEDSAVYLCASSLSGGTQYFGPGTRLTVL.

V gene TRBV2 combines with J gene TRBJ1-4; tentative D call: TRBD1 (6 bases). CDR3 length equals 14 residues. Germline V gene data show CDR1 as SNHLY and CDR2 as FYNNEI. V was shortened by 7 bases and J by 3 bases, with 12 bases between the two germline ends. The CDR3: CASNRGTPNEKLFF. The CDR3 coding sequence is TGTGCCAGCAATAGGGGGACCCCTAATGAAAAACTGTTTTTT.

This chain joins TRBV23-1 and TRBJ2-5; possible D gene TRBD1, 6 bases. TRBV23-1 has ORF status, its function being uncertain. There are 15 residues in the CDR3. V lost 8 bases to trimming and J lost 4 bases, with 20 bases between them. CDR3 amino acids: CASRTEGMGRETQYF. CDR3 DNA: TGCGCCAGCCGGACAGAAGGGATGGGGCGAGAGACCCAGTACTTC.

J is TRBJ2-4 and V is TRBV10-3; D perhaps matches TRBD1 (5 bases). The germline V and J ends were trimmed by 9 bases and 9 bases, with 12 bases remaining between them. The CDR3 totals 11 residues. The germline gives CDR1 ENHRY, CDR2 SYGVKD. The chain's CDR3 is CAISGSGIQYF. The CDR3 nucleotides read TGTGCCATTTCAGGGTCCGGCATTCAGTACTTC.

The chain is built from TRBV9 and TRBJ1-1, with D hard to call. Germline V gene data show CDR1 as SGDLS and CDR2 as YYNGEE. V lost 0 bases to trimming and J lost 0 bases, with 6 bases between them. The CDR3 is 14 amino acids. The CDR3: CASSVDPVNTEAFF. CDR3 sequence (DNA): TGTGCCAGCAGCGTAGACCCGGTGAACACTGAAGCTTTCTTT.

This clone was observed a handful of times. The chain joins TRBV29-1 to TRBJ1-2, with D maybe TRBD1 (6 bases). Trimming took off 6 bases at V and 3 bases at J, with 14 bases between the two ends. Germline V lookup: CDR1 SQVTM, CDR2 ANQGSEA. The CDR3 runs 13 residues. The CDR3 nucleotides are TGCAGCGTGGAACTAACAGGGTACTATGGCTACACCTTC. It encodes CSVELTGYYGYTF.

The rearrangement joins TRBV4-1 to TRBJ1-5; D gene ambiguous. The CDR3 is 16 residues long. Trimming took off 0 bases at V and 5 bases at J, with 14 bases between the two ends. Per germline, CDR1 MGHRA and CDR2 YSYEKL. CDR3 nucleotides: TGCGCCAGCAGCCAAGATGCAAAGGGAAAGTATCAGCCCCAGCATTTT. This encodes CASSQDAKGKYQPQHF.

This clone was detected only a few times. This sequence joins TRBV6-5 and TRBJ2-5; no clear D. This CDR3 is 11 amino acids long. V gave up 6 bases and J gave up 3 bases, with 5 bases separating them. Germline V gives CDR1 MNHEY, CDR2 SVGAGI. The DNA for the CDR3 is TGTGCCAGCAGATCAGAAGAGACCCAGTACTTC. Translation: CASRSEETQYF.

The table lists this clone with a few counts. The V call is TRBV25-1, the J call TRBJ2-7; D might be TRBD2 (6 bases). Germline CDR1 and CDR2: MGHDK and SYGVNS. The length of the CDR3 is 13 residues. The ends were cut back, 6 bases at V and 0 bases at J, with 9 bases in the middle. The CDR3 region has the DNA TGTGCCAGCAGGGAGGGAGGCTCCTACGAGCAGTACTTC. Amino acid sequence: CASREGGSYEQYF.

The CDR3 region is CASSSGQGGETQYF. The CDR3 DNA reads TGTGCCAGCAGCTCGGGACAGGGTGGAGAGACCCAGTACTTC. The rearrangement uses TRBV7-2 and TRBJ2-5; TRBD1 matches at 9 bases. Germline V gene lookup returns CDR1 SGHTA and CDR2 FQGNSA. The CDR3 is made up of 14 amino acids. With 4 bases clipped from V and 4 bases from J, the junction kept 4 bases outside the gene matches.

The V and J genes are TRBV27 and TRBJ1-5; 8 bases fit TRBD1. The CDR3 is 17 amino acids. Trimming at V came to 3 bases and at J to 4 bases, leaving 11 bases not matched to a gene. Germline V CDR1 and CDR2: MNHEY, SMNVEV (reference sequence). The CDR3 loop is CASSFLPTGEGNQPQHF. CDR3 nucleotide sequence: TGTGCCAGCAGTTTCCTCCCGACAGGGGAGGGAAATCAGCCCCAGCATTTT.

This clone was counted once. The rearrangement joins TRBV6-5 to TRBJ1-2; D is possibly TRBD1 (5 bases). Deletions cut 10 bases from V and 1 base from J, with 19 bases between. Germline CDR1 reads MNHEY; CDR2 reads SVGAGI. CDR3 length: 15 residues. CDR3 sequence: CATSRGGLGNYGYTF. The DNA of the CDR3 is TGTGCCACTAGCCGGGGGGGTTTGGGTAACTATGGCTACACCTTC.

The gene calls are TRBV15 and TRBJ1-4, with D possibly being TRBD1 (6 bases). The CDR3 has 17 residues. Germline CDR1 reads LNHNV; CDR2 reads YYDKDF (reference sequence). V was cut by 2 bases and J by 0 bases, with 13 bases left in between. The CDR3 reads CATSRLWTVATNEKLFF. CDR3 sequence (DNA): TGTGCCACCAGCAGACTCTGGACAGTTGCAACTAATGAAAAACTGTTTTTT.